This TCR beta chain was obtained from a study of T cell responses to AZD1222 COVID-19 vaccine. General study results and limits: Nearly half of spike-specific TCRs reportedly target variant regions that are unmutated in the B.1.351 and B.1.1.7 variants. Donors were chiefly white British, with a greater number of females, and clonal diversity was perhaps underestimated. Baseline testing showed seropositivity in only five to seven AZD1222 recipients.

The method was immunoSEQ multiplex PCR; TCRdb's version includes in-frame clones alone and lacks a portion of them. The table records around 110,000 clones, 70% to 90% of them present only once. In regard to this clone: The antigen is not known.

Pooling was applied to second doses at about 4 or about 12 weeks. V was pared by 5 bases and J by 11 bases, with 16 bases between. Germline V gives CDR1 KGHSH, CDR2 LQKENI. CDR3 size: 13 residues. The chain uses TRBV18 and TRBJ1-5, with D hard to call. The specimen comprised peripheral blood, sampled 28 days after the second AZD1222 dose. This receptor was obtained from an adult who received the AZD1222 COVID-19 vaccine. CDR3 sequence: CASSSYRSPTQHF. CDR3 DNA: TGTGCCAGCTCATCCTACCGATCTCCGACCCAGCATTTT.